This TCR beta chain originates from a study of chemoradiotherapy in HPV16-positive cancers. Repertoires were sampled repeatedly during chemoradiotherapy. Repertoires were generated with immunoSEQ multiplex PCR, while TCRdb's copy carries only in-frame clones and drops some. The sample holds approximately 8,500 clones; about 66% are singletons and the top ten take approximately 30%. About this clone: Its antigen is undetermined.

Study results and limitations: HPV-responsive T-cell expansion during chemoradiotherapy was linked to improved recurrence-free survival in HPV16-positive patients. HPV-specific T cells were functionally defined from only a couple of HPV16-positive patients. Candidate HPV-specific clones and E7-related TCR motifs grew in tumor during treatment.

Sampling was conducted from a patient who underwent chemoradiotherapy. This TCR was recovered from a human donor with HPV-associated anogenital cancer.

The CDR3 loop reads CSVEDPGAGNTIYF. The CDR3, as DNA: TGCAGCGTTGAAGATCCAGGGGCTGGAAACACCATATATTTT. The V and J genes are TRBV29-1 and TRBJ1-3; D is perhaps TRBD1 (6 bases). Trimming stripped 0 bases from V and 2 bases from J, with 8 bases between. The CDR3 runs 14 residues. In germline, CDR1 is SQVTM, CDR2 ANQGSEA. The entire variable domain, with the rest obtained from reference TRBV29-1 and TRBJ1-3, is as follows: SAVISQKPSRDICQRGTSLTIQCQVDSQVTMMFWYRQQPGQSLTLIATANQGSEATYESGFVIDKFPISRPNLTFSTLTVSNMSPEDSSIYLCSVEDPGAGNTIYFGEGSWLTVV.